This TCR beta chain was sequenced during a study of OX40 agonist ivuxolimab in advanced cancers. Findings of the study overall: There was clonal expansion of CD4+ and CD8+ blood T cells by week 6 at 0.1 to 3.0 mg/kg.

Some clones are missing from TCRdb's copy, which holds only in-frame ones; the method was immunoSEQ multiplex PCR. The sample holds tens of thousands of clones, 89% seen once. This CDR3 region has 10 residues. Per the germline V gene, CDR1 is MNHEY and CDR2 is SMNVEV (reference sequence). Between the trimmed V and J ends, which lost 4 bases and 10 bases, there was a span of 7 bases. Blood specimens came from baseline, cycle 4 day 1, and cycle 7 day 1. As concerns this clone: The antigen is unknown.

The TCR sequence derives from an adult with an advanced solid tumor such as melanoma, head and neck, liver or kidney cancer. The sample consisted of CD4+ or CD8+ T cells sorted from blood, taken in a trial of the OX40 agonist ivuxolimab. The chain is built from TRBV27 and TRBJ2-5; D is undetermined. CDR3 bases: TGTGCCAGCAGTTCCCCCTGCCAGTACTTC. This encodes CASSSPCQYF.